Listed here are 13 T cell receptor beta chains from one sample, sequenced in a study of shared clonotypes between healthy human individuals. Sequencing used immunoSEQ multiplex PCR; TCRdb keeps in-frame clones, though not all of them. The sample lists roughly 2 million clones; nearly 97% were seen once. Sequencing was performed on naive CD4+ T cells sorted from blood. Subset meaning: CD45RA+ positively selected. The receptors were gathered from a man between 18 and 35 years old in good health.

V gene TRBV2 combines with J gene TRBJ1-6, with D hard to call. Germline CDR1 reads SNHLY; CDR2 reads FYNNEI. The V end was cut by 1 base, the J end by 5 bases, with 9 bases between. The CDR3 has 15 residues. CDR3 DNA sequence: TGTGCCAGCAGTGAAGACCTGGGTGATAATTCACCCCTCCACTTT. It codes for CASSEDLGDNSPLHF.

The chain is built from TRBV6-5 and TRBJ2-7, with 8 positions matching TRBD1. V was pared by 8 bases and J by 5 bases, with 11 bases of the junction left unmatched. The CDR3 is 14 amino acids. CDR1 is MNHEY and CDR2 is SVGAGI in the germline V gene. CDR3 in DNA: TGTGCCAGCGGACTCTTCCAGGGGGCGCACGAGCAGTACTTC. It yields the protein CASGLFQGAHEQYF.

V gene TRBV6-9 combines with J gene TRBJ2-7; 7 bases are a match to TRBD2. After removal of 11 bases from V and 4 bases from J, the junction contained 14 bases not matched to a gene. The CDR3 spans 14 residues. Germline lookup yields CDR1 MNHGY and CDR2 SVAAGI. The CDR3: CALKGLAVSYEQYF. CDR3 sequence (DNA): TGTGCCCTTAAGGGTCTAGCGGTCTCGTACGAGCAGTACTTC.

V is TRBV30 and J is TRBJ1-5; no clear D. This CDR3 is built from 15 residues. The ends were cut back, 0 bases at V and 4 bases at J, with 13 bases in the middle. In germline, CDR1 is GTSNPN, CDR2 SVGIG (reference sequence). The CDR3 protein is CAWSVQSTPNQPQHF. In nucleotides, the CDR3 is TGTGCCTGGAGTGTACAGTCCACTCCTAATCAGCCCCAGCATTTT.

The chain links TRBV30 to TRBJ1-2, with 7 bases lining up with TRBD1. CDR1 is GTSNPN, CDR2 SVGIG, per germline (reference sequence). V trimming: 2 bases; J trimming: 4 bases; junction bases outside the gene matches: 10. This CDR3 comprises 15 residues. For the CDR3, the DNA is TGTGCCTGGAGTAACCCGGGGACAGCGAGCTATGGCTACACCTTC. Its protein product is CAWSNPGTASYGYTF.

About this clone: Other DNA sequences in this sample translate to the same CDR3. This chain joins TRBV18 and TRBJ1-2; no definite D call. Trimming took off 3 bases at V and 2 bases at J, with 10 bases between the two ends. The germline CDR1 and CDR2 sequences are KGHSH and LQKENI. This CDR3 has 14 residues. CDR3 sequence reads: CASSPGRRNYGYTF. DNA for the CDR3: TGTGCCAGCTCACCGGGCAGGAGGAACTATGGCTACACCTTC.

The genes are TRBV18 and TRBJ2-7; D gene uncertain. Germline values: CDR1 KGHSH, CDR2 LQKENI. The ends were cut back, 3 bases at V and 2 bases at J, with 14 bases in the middle. This CDR3 is built from 15 residues. Here the CDR3 reads CASSPGGIRTYEQYF. The CDR3 DNA is TGTGCCAGCTCACCGGGCGGCATCAGGACCTACGAGCAGTACTTC.

This chain joins TRBV6-1 and TRBJ2-3, with D tentatively TRBD2 (6 bases). Germline values: CDR1 MNHNS, CDR2 SASEGT. With 7 bases removed from V and 5 bases from J, the gap between germline ends came to 19 bases. The CDR3 totals 15 residues. The CDR3 sequence: CASTRRDLLGDTQYF. The CDR3 coding sequence is TGTGCCAGCACCCGACGGGACTTGCTGGGAGATACGCAGTATTTT.

This chain joins TRBV19 and TRBJ2-3, with D hard to call. The germline V and J ends were trimmed by 10 bases and 2 bases, with 13 bases remaining between them. This CDR3 comprises 13 residues. CDR1 is LNHDA and CDR2 is SQIVND in the germline V gene (reference sequence). CDR3: CATLLAYTDTQYF. DNA for the CDR3: TGTGCCACTCTTTTGGCCTACACAGATACGCAGTATTTT.

The chain is built from TRBV18 and TRBJ1-1, with TRBD1 matching over 9 bases. Germline trimming cut 3 bases from V and 4 bases from J; bases unmatched to any gene: 6. CDR3 length equals 15 residues. Germline V gives CDR1 KGHSH, CDR2 LQKENI. The CDR3 DNA reads as TGTGCCAGCTCACCCGGACAGGGGAAAAGCACTGAAGCTTTCTTT. Its translation: CASSPGQGKSTEAFF.

The rearrangement uses TRBV4-3 and TRBJ2-2, with D tentatively TRBD1 or TRBD2 (5 bases each). Germline V CDR1 and CDR2: LGHNA, YSLEER. This CDR3 is built from 14 residues. V was clipped by 1 base and J by 5 bases, with 8 bases between them. The CDR3 DNA is TGCGCCAGCAGCCAAGCGGGACGGACCGGGGAGCTGTTTTTT. The encoded protein is CASSQAGRTGELFF.

The V call is TRBV7-9, the J call TRBJ2-2, with D possibly matching TRBD1 (6 bases). CDR1 is SEHNR and CDR2 is FQNEAQ in the germline V gene (reference sequence). The V end was cut by 4 bases, the J end by 5 bases, with 20 bases between. There are 17 residues in the CDR3. CDR3 nucleotide sequence: TGTGCCAGCAGCTCACGAAAGGAGCAAGGGGGTACCGGGGAGCTGTTTTTT. This codes for CASSSRKEQGGTGELFF.

The chain joins TRBV7-2 to TRBJ2-7; TRBD1 matches 10 bases. V was clipped by 0 bases and J by 0 bases; unmatched bases: 11. The CDR3 spans 19 residues. Germline V CDR1 and CDR2: SGHTA, FQGNSA. CDR3: CASSLAETGGFPSSYEQYF. Written as DNA, the CDR3 is TGTGCCAGCAGCTTAGCGGAGACAGGGGGCTTCCCCAGCTCCTACGAGCAGTACTTC.